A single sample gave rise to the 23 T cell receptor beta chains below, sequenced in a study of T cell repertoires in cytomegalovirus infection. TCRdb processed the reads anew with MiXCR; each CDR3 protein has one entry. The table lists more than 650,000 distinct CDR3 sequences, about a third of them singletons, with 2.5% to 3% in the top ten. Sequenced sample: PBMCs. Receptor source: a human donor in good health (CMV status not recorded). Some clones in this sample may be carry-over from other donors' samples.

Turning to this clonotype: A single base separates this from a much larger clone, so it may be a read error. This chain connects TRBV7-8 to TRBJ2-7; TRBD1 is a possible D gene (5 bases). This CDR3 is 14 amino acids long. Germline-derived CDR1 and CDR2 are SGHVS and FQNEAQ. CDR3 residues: CASILFDSSYEQYF. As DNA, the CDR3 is TGTGCCAGCATCTTATTCGACAGTTCCTACGAGCAGTACTTC.

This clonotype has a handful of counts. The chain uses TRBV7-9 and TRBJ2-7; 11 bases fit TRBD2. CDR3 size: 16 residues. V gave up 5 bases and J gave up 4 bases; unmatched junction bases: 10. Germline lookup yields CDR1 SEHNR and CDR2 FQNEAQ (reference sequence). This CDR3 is CASSPQGLAGGYEQYF. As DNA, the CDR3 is TGTGCCAGCAGCCCTCAAGGGCTAGCGGGAGGATACGAGCAGTACTTC.

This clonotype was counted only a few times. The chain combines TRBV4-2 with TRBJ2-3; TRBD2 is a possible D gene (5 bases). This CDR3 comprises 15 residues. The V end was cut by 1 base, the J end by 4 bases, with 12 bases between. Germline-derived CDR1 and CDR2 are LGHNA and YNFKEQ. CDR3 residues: CASSQGVEGADTQYF. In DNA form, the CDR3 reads TGTGCCAGCAGCCAAGGAGTCGAGGGAGCAGATACGCAGTATTTT.

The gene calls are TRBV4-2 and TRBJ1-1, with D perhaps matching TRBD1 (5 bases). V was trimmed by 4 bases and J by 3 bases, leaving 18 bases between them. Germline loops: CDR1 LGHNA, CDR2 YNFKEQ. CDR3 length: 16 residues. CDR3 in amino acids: CASSRGARTQHTEAFF. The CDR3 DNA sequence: TGTGCCAGCAGCCGAGGGGCTCGCACCCAGCACACTGAAGCTTTCTTT.

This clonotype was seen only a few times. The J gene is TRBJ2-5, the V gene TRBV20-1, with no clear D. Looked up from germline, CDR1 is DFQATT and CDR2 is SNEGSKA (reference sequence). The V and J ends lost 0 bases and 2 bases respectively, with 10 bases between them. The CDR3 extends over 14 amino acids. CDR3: CSARDIVTQETQYF. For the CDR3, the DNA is TGCAGTGCTAGAGATATCGTGACACAAGAGACCCAGTACTTC.

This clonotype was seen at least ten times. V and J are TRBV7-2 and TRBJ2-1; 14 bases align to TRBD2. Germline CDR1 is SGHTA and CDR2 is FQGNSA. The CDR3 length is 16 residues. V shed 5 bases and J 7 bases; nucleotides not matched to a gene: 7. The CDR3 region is CASSATSGRGVNEQFF. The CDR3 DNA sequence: TGTGCCAGCAGCGCGACTAGCGGGAGGGGGGTGAATGAGCAGTTCTTC.

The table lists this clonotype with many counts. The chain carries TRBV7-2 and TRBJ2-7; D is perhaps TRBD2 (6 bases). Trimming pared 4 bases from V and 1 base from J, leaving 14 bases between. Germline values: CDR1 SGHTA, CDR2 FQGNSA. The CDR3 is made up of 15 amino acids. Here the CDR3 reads CASSSLAPGSYEQYF. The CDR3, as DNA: TGTGCCAGCAGCTCTCTAGCGCCAGGTTCCTACGAGCAGTACTTC.

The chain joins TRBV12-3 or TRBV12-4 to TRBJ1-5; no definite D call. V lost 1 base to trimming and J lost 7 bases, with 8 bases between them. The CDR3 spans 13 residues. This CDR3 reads CASSLGLGQPQHF. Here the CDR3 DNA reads TGTGCCAGCAGTTTAGGTCTTGGCCAGCCCCAGCATTTT.

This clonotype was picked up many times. CDR3 protein: CASSNPRPTNEKLFF. The CDR3 bases are TGTGCCAGCAGCAACCCGAGGCCAACTAATGAAAAACTGTTTTTT. This rearrangement joins TRBV7-9 to TRBJ1-4; no clear D gene. Per germline, CDR1 SEHNR and CDR2 FQNEAQ (reference sequence). This CDR3 has 15 amino acids. Deletions cut 5 bases from V and 0 bases from J, with 10 bases between.

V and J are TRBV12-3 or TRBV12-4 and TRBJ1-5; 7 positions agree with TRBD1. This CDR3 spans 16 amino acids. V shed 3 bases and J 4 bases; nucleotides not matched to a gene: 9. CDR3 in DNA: TGTGCCAGCAGTTTTGGAGGGGGCCGGCAGAATCAGCCCCAGCATTTT. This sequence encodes CASSFGGGRQNQPQHF.

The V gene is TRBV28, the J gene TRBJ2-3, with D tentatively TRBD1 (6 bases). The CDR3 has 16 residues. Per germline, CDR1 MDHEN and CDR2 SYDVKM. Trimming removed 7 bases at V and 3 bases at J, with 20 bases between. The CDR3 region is CASTHVLRGVTDTQYF. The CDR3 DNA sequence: TGTGCCAGCACCCACGTGCTCAGGGGTGTGACAGATACGCAGTATTTT.

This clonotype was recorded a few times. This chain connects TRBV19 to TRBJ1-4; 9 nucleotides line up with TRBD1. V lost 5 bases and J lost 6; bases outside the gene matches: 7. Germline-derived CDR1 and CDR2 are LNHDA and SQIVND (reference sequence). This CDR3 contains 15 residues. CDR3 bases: TGTGCCAGTAGTTCTCCGGGACAGGGAGATGAAAAACTGTTTTTT. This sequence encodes CASSSPGQGDEKLFF. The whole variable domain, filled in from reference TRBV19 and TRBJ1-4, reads DGGITQSPKYLFRKEGQNVTLSCEQNLNHDAMYWYRQDPGQGLRLIYYSQIVNDFQKGDIAEGYSVSREKKESFPLTVTSAQKNPTAFYLCASSSPGQGDEKLFFGSGTQLSVL.

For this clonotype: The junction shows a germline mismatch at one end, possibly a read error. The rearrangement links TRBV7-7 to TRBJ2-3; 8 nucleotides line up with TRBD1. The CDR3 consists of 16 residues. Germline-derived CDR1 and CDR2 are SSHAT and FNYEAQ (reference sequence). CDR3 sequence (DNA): TGTGCTAGCAGCCCAGCTGACAGGGGCCTCACAGATACGCAGTATTTT. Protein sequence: CASSPADRGLTDTQYF.

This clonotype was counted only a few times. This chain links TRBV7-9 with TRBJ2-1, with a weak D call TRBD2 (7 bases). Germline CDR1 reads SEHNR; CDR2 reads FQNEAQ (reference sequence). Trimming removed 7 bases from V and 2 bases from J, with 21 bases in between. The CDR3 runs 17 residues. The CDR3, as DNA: TGTGCCAGCACCGGTAGGGGGGGCGGAGGGCCCTACAATGAGCAGTTCTTC. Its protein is CASTGRGGGGPYNEQFF.

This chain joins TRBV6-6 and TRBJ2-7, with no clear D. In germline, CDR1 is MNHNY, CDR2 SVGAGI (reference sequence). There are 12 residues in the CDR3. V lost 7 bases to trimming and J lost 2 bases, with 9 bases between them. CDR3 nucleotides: TGTGCCAGCACTCGTCCCCCCTACGAGCAGTACTTC. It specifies CASTRPPYEQYF.

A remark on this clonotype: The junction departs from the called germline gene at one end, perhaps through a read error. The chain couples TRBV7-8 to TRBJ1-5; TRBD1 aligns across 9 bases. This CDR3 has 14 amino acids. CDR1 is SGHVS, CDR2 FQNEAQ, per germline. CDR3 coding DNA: TGTGTCAGCAGCTTAAGACAGGGGGATCAGCCCCAGCATTTT. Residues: CVSSLRQGDQPQHF.

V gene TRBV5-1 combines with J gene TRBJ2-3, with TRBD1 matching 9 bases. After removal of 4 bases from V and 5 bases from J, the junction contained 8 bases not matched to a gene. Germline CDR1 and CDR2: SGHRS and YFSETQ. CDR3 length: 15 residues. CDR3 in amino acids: CASSGRTGEKDTQYF. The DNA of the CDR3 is TGCGCCAGCAGCGGACGGACAGGGGAAAAAGATACGCAGTATTTT.

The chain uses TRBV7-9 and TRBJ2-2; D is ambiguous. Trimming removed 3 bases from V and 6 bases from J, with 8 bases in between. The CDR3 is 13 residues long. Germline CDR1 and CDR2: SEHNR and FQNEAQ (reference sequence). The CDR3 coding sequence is TGTGCCAGCAGCTTCTTGAGCCCCGGGGAGCTGTTTTTT. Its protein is CASSFLSPGELFF.

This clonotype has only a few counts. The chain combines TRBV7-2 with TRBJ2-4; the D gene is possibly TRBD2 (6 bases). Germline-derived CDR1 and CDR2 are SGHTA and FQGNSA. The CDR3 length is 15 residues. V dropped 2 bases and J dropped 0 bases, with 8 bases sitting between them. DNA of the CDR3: TGTGCCAGCAGCTTATCGGGGGTAGCCAAAAACATTCAGTACTTC. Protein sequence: CASSLSGVAKNIQYF.

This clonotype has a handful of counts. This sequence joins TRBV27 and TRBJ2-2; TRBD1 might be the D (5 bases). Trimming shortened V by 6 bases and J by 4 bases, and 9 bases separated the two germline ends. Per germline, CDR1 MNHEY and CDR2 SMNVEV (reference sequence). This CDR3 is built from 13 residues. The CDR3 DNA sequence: TGTGCCAGCAGCCACAGGAGCACCGGGGAGCTGTTTTTT. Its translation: CASSHRSTGELFF.

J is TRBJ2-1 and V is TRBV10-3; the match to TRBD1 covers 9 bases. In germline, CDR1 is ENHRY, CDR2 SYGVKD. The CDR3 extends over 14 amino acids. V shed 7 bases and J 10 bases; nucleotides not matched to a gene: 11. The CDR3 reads CAIKGGQGSSEQFF. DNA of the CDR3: TGTGCCATCAAAGGGGGACAGGGTAGCAGCGAGCAGTTCTTC.

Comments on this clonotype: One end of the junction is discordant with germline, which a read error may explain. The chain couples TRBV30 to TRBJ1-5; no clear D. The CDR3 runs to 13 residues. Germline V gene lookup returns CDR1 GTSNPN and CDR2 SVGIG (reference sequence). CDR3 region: CAWSSGRNQTQHF. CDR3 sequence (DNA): TGTGCCTGGAGTTCTGGCAGGAATCAGACCCAGCATTTT.

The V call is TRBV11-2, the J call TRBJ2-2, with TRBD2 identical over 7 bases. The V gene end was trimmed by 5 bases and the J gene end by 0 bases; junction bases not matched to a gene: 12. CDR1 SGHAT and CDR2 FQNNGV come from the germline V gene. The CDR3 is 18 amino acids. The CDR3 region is CASSPVRGLRSNTGELFF. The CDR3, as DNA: TGTGCCAGCAGCCCGGTGCGGGGGTTACGGTCGAACACCGGGGAGCTGTTTTTT.